What follows are 18 T cell receptor beta chains derived from one specimen sequenced in a study of human T cells and chemical hapten exposure. TCRdb processed the RACE reads anew with MiXCR; each CDR3 protein has one entry. Of about 47,000 distinct CDR3 sequences in the sample, roughly 4.2% are singletons; the top ten hold around 5.8%. Indicated time point: healthy volunteer bleed at 2 weeks. RNA extraction used unfractionated whole blood as the source of total RNA. The sequenced sample was whole blood. These receptors were collected from a human donor in good health. Some clones in this sample may be carry-over from other donors' samples.

In this sample, this clonotype turned up many times. V is TRBV27 and J is TRBJ1-5; TRBD1 might be the D (6 bases). The length of the CDR3 is 15 residues. The V end lost 4 bases, the J end lost 0 bases, and 10 bases lay between the germline ends. Germline CDR1 MNHEY, CDR2 SMNVEV (reference sequence). CDR3 bases: TGTGCCAGCAGTTCGGACAGTATTAGCAATCAGCCCCAGCATTTT. Encoded protein: CASSSDSISNQPQHF.

The table lists this clonotype with many counts. The CDR3: CASSYSGNSNSPLHF. For the CDR3, the DNA is TGTGCCAGCAGTTACTCAGGGAATAGTAATTCACCCCTCCACTTT. V is TRBV6-5 and J is TRBJ1-6; D remains unclear. Trimming cost V 0 bases and J 6 bases, with 9 bases left between them. Germline CDR1 and CDR2: MNHEY and SVGAGI. This CDR3 contains 15 residues.

As concerns this clonotype: Possible read error: a much larger clone is one base away. The rearrangement uses TRBV12-3 or TRBV12-4 and TRBJ2-1; 9 nucleotides align to TRBD2. The CDR3 is 18 residues long. Trimming at V came to 0 bases and at J to 5 bases, leaving 11 bases not matched to a gene. CDR3 sequence: CASSLAIWSASGNNEQFF. The CDR3 bases are TGTGCCAGCAGTTTAGCCATCTGGTCGGCTAGCGGGAACAATGAGCAGTTCTTC.

There are many counts of this clonotype. This chain links TRBV30 with TRBJ2-7; 10 bases are shared with TRBD1. This CDR3 is built from 13 residues. The V gene's germline CDR1 is GTSNPN and CDR2 SVGIG (reference sequence). With 2 bases clipped from V and 6 bases from J, the junction kept 4 bases outside the gene matches. CDR3 sequence reads: CAWSTGTGVEQYF. The CDR3 coding sequence is TGTGCCTGGAGTACCGGGACAGGGGTCGAGCAGTACTTC.

This clonotype was observed many times. The chain links TRBV4-1 to TRBJ1-4; no firm D call. Germline assignment: CDR1 MGHRA and CDR2 YSYEKL. V was shortened by 1 base and J by 8 bases, with 5 bases between the two germline ends. CDR3 size: 12 residues. CDR3: CASSQVNEKLFF. CDR3 nucleotides: TGCGCCAGCAGCCAAGTGAACGAAAAACTGTTTTTT.

This clonotype occurred a few times. V gene TRBV27 combines with J gene TRBJ1-5, with D perhaps matching TRBD1 (5 bases). With 6 bases removed from V and 4 bases from J, the gap between germline ends came to 13 bases. CDR1 and CDR2 from the germline V gene are MNHEY and SMNVEV (reference sequence). This CDR3 comprises 14 residues. The CDR3: CASSLDRFNQPQHF. The CDR3 nucleotides are TGTGCCAGCAGCCTTGACAGATTTAATCAGCCCCAGCATTTT.

A few counts support this clonotype. The rearrangement joins TRBV28 to TRBJ2-1, with D tentatively TRBD1 or TRBD2 (6 bases each). The ends were cut back, 4 bases at V and 6 bases at J, with 19 bases in the middle. Germline V gene sequence: CDR1 MDHEN, CDR2 SYDVKM. The CDR3 runs 16 residues. In nucleotides, the CDR3 is TGTGCCAGCAGTTCAGTGACTAGAAAAGGGGGCAATGAGCAGTTCTTC. Amino acids: CASSSVTRKGGNEQFF.

The J gene is TRBJ2-1, the V gene TRBV24-1, with TRBD2 matching over 14 bases. V lost 1 base and J lost 2; bases outside the gene matches: 9. Germline CDR1 is KGHDR and CDR2 is SFDVKD. The CDR3 spans 20 residues. CDR3: CATSDFSGLAGAGPYNEQFF. DNA of the CDR3: TGTGCCACCAGTGATTTTTCGGGACTAGCGGGAGCTGGACCCTACAATGAGCAGTTCTTC.

The chain couples TRBV20-1 to TRBJ2-1; tentative D call: TRBD1 (6 bases). V lost 4 bases and J lost 0, with 19 bases in between. Germline CDR1 is DFQATT and CDR2 is SNEGSKA (reference sequence). The CDR3 consists of 17 residues. CDR3 bases: TGCAGTGCTAACGGGGCAGGGGCTACTAGCTCCTACAATGAGCAGTTCTTC. As protein: CSANGAGATSSYNEQFF.

This clonotype was picked up many times. Compared with germline, one end of the junction differs, possibly owing to a read error. This rearrangement joins TRBV7-2 to TRBJ2-7, with a tentative D call TRBD1 (5 bases). The CDR3 is 12 residues long. CDR1 and CDR2 (germline): SGHTA, FQGNSA. In nucleotides, the CDR3 is TGTGCCAGCAGCTTCAGTGGGGCCAGTCCCTCCTTC. Its translation: CASSFSGASPSF.

A word on this clonotype: Since a much larger clone is just one base distant, this may be a read error. This sequence joins TRBV29-1 and TRBJ1-2; TRBD1 is a possible D gene (6 bases). The length of the CDR3 is 12 residues. CDR1 is SQVTM and CDR2 is ANQGSEA in the germline V gene. Here the CDR3 reads CSVERGNYGFTF. As DNA, the CDR3 is TGCAGCGTTGAAAGGGGGAACTATGGCTTCACCTTC.

At least ten counts were recorded for this clonotype. This chain joins TRBV5-1 and TRBJ2-7; possible D gene TRBD2, 6 bases. V was pared by 5 bases and J by 0 bases, with 12 bases between. The CDR3 runs to 14 residues. The germline V gene encodes CDR1 SGHRS and CDR2 YFSETQ. CDR3: CASRERAYSYEQYF. CDR3 DNA sequence: TGCGCCAGCAGGGAGCGGGCGTACTCCTACGAGCAGTACTTC. The full variable domain, its missing parts supplied by reference TRBV5-1 and TRBJ2-7, is KAGVTQTPRYLIKTRGQQVTLSCSPISGHRSVSWYQQTPGQGLQFLFEYFSETQRNKGNFPGRFSGRQFSNSRSEMNVSTLELGDSALYLCASRERAYSYEQYFGPGTRLTVT.

The J gene is TRBJ1-5, the V gene TRBV9; D ambiguous. This CDR3 is built from 20 residues. V lost 0 bases and J lost 1, with 23 bases in between. The V gene's germline CDR1 is SGDLS and CDR2 YYNGEE. CDR3 nucleotide sequence: TGTGCCAGCAGCGTAGAATGCCCTACGTCCAGGTTAGAGAGCAATCAGCCCCAGCATTTT. It yields the protein CASSVECPTSRLESNQPQHF. Complete variable domain (other parts from reference TRBV9 and TRBJ1-5): DSGVTQTPKHLITATGQRVTLRCSPRSGDLSVYWYQQSLDQGLQFLIQYYNGEERAKGNILERFSAQQFPDLHSELNLSSLELGDSALYFCASSVECPTSRLESNQPQHFGDGTRLSIL.

This clonotype has only a few counts. This chain links TRBV13 with TRBJ2-1; D may be TRBD2 (6 bases). The V gene lost 3 bases and the J gene lost 9 bases, with 15 bases spanning the gap. Germline V gene sequence: CDR1 PRHDT, CDR2 FYEKMQ (reference sequence). The CDR3 runs 14 residues. The CDR3 here is CASSFGGSFAEQFF. The CDR3 DNA reads TGTGCCAGCAGCTTCGGAGGGAGTTTCGCTGAGCAGTTCTTC.

This clonotype was seen a handful of times. V and J are TRBV7-9 and TRBJ2-7, with a weak D call TRBD2 (6 bases). Germline V gene sequence: CDR1 SEHNR, CDR2 FQNEAQ (reference sequence). The ends were cut back, 3 bases at V and 4 bases at J, with 13 bases in the middle. The CDR3 runs to 14 residues. The CDR3 DNA sequence: TGTGCCAGCAGCTTTGGCCCCGGGAGTTACGAGCAGTACTTC. Translated: CASSFGPGSYEQYF.

In its sample, this clonotype was seen many times. The V call is TRBV20-1, the J call TRBJ2-7; tentative D call: TRBD2 (6 bases). With 0 bases removed from V and 2 bases from J, the gap between germline ends came to 14 bases. The V gene's germline CDR1 is DFQATT and CDR2 SNEGSKA (reference sequence). There are 15 residues in the CDR3. CDR3: CSARDEGGLPYEQYF. Written as DNA, the CDR3 is TGCAGTGCTAGAGATGAGGGAGGTCTTCCCTACGAGCAGTACTTC.

The chain employs TRBV28 and TRBJ2-7; D unresolved. This CDR3 comprises 12 residues. Germline V lookup: CDR1 MDHEN, CDR2 SYDVKM. With 3 bases removed from V and 3 bases from J, the gap between germline ends came to 6 bases. The CDR3 reads CASSFSHYEQYF. For the CDR3, the DNA is TGTGCCAGCAGTTTTTCTCACTACGAGCAGTACTTC.

Many counts were recorded for this clonotype. V is TRBV11-2 and J is TRBJ2-6, with 8 bases fitting TRBD1. V lost 4 bases, J lost 0 bases, and 8 bases stayed unmatched. The germline V gene encodes CDR1 SGHAT and CDR2 FQNNGV. The CDR3 length is 18 residues. In nucleotides, the CDR3 is TGTGCCAGCAGCTCCCCTAGGACAGGGTCCTCTGGGGCCAACGTCCTGACTTTC. Translation gives CASSSPRTGSSGANVLTF.